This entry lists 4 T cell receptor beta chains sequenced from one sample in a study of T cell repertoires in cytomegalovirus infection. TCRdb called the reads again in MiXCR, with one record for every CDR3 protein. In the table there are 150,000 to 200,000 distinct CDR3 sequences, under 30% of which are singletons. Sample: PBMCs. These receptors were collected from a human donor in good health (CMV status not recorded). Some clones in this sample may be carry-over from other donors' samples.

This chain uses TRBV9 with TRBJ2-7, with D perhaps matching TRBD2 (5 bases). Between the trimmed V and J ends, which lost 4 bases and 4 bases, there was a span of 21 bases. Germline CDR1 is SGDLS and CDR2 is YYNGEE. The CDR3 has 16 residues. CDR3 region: CASSFRDALGVYEQYF. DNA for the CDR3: TGTGCCAGCAGCTTCCGGGATGCCTTAGGAGTGTACGAGCAGTACTTC. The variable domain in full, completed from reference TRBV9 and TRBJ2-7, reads DSGVTQTPKHLITATGQRVTLRCSPRSGDLSVYWYQQSLDQGLQFLIQYYNGEERAKGNILERFSAQQFPDLHSELNLSSLELGDSALYFCASSFRDALGVYEQYFGPGTRLTVT.

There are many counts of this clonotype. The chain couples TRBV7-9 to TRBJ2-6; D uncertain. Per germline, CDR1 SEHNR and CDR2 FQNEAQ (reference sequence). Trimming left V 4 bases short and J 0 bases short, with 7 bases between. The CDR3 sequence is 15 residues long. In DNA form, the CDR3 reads TGTGCCAGCAGCTGGTCGGTCTCTGGGGCCAACGTCCTGACTTTC. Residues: CASSWSVSGANVLTF.

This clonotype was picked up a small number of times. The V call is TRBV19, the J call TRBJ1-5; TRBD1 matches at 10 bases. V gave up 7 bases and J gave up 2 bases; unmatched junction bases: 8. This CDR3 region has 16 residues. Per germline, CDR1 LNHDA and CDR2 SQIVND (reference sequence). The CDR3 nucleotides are TGTGCCAGTACTGGGACAGGGGTTGTGGGCAATCAGCCCCAGCATTTT. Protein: CASTGTGVVGNQPQHF.

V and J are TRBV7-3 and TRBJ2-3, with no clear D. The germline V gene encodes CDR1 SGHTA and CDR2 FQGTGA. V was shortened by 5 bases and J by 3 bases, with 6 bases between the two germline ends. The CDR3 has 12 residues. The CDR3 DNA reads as TGTGCCAGCAGCCACGGTACAGATACGCAGTATTTT. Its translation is CASSHGTDTQYF.